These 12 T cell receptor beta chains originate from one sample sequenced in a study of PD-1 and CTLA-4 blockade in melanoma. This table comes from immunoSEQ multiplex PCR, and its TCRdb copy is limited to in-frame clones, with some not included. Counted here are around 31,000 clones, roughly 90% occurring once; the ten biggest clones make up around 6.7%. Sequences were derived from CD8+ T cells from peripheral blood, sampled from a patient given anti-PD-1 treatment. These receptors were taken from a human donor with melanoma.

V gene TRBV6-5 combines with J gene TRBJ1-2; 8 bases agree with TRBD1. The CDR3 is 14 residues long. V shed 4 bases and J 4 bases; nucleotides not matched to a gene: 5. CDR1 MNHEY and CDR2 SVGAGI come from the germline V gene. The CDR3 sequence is CASSSTGGSYGYTF. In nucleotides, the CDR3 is TGTGCCAGCAGTTCCACAGGGGGGAGCTATGGCTACACCTTC.

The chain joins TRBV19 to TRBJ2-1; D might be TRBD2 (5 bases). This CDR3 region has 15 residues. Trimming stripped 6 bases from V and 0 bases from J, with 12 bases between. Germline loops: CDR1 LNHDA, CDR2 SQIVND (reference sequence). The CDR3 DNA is TGTGCCAGTAGACTCTCTAGCTTCTCCTACAATGAGCAGTTCTTC. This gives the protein CASRLSSFSYNEQFF. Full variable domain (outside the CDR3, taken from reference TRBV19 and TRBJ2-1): DGGITQSPKYLFRKEGQNVTLSCEQNLNHDAMYWYRQDPGQGLRLIYYSQIVNDFQKGDIAEGYSVSREKKESFPLTVTSAQKNPTAFYLCASRLSSFSYNEQFFGPGTRLTVL.

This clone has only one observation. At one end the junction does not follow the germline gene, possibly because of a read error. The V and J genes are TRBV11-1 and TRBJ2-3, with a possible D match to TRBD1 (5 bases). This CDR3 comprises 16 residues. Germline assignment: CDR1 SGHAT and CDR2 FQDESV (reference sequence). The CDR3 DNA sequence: TGTGCCAGCGGCTTAGGGGTTGACGTTGCGGCAGATACGCAGTATTTT. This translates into CASGLGVDVAADTQYF.

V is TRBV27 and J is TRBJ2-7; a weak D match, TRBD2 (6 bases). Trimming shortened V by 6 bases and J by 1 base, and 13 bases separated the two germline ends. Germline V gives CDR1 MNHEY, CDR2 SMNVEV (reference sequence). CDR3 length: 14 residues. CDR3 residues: CASRRHGGSYEQYF. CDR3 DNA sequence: TGTGCCAGCAGACGTCATGGGGGGTCCTACGAGCAGTACTTC.

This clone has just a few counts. The CDR3 nucleotides read TGTGCCAGCAGCCTACAGACAGACACCTCCTACGAGCAGTACTTC. Its protein is CASSLQTDTSYEQYF. The chain recombines TRBV27 with TRBJ2-7; the D gene is possibly TRBD1 (5 bases). CDR3 size: 15 residues. Trimming stripped 6 bases from V and 0 bases from J, with 15 bases between. CDR1 and CDR2 (germline): MNHEY, SMNVEV (reference sequence).

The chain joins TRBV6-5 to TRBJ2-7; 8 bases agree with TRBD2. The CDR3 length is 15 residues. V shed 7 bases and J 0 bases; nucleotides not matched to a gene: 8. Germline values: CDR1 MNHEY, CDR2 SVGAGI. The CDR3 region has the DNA TGTGCCAGCACCCCCTCGGGGGGGAGCTCCTACGAGCAGTACTTC. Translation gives CASTPSGGSSYEQYF.

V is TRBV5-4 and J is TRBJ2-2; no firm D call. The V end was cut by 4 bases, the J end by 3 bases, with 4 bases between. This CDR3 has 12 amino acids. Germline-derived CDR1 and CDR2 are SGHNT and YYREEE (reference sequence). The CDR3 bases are TGTGCCAGCAGCCCTTACACCGGGGAGCTGTTTTTT. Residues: CASSPYTGELFF.

This CDR3 reads CASSLSDSGAADTEAFF. CDR3 nucleotide sequence: TGTGCCAGCAGCTTATCCGATTCAGGGGCGGCAGACACTGAAGCTTTCTTT. The chain has TRBV11-2 and TRBJ1-1, with D possibly TRBD1 on 6 matching bases. V was trimmed by 2 bases and J by 3 bases, leaving 19 bases between them. The CDR3 is 17 residues long. Per the germline V gene, CDR1 is SGHAT and CDR2 is FQNNGV. The entire variable domain, with the rest obtained from reference TRBV11-2 and TRBJ1-1, is as follows: EAGVAQSPRYKIIEKRQSVAFWCNPISGHATLYWYQQILGQGPKLLIQFQNNGVVDDSQLPKDRFSAERLKGVDSTLKIQPAKLEDSAVYLCASSLSDSGAADTEAFFGQGTRLTVV.

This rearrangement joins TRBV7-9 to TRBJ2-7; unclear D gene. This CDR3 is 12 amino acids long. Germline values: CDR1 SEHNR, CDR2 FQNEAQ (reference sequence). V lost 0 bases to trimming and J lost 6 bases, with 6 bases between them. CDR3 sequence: CASSLALAEQYF. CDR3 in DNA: TGTGCCAGCAGCTTAGCGCTGGCCGAGCAGTACTTC.

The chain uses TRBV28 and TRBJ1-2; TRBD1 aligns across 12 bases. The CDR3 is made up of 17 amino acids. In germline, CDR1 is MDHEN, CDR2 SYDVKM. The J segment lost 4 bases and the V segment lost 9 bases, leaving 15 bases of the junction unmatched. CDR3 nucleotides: TGTGCCAGTGACCCGGTTTCGGGACAGGGGGCAAGCTATGGCTACACCTTC. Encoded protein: CASDPVSGQGASYGYTF.

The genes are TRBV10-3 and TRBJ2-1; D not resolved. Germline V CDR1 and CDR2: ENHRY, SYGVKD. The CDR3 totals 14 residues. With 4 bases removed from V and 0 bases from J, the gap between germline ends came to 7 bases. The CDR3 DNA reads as TGTGCCATCAGTGCCTCGGACTCCTACAATGAGCAGTTCTTC. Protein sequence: CAISASDSYNEQFF.

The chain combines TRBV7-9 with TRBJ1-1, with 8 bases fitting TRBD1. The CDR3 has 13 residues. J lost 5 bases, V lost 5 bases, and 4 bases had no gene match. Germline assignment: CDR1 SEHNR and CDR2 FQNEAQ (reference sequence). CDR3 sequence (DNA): TGTGCCAGCAGCGGACAGGGAAGGACTGAAGCTTTCTTT. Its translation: CASSGQGRTEAFF.